The source of this T cell receptor (beta chain) is a study of cytomegalovirus exposure and HLA in healthy donors. The assay was immunoSEQ multiplex PCR, and TCRdb's table has in-frame clones only and misses some. This table has around 400,000 clones, 86% appearing once. Note on this clone: Antigen specificity is unknown.

Broader study findings: The study labeled about 160 TCR beta chains cytomegalovirus-associated. Most TCR sequences were rare, but some public TCRs occurred in many donors. According to reports, the classifier identified cytomegalovirus status with high specificity and sensitivity.

This TCR came from a woman under 30 in good health and CMV-seronegative. The sequencing sample was made of PBMCs.

CDR3 region: CASSLVRGGNEQFF. The DNA of the CDR3 is TGTGCCAGCAGCTTAGTCAGGGGCGGCAATGAGCAGTTCTTC. V usage is TRBV7-8 and J usage is TRBJ2-1; TRBD1 might be the D (6 bases). From germline, CDR1 is SGHVS and CDR2 FQNEAQ. CDR3 size: 14 residues. The germline V and J ends were trimmed by 1 base and 6 bases, with 10 bases remaining between them.